This TCR beta chain is from a study of blood T cell repertoires in COVID-19. The table came from immunoSEQ multiplex PCR; TCRdb's copy has only in-frame clones and leaves some out. The data contain tens of thousands of clones, roughly 83% of them singletons. Between the trimmed V and J ends, which lost 1 base and 8 bases, there was a span of 8 bases. The CDR3 has 11 amino acids. CDR1 and CDR2 from the germline V gene are GTSNPN and SVGIG (reference sequence). V and J are TRBV30 and TRBJ1-1, with a possible D match to TRBD1 (5 bases). This sequence originates from a human donor in a cohort sampled during active COVID-19. The sequencing input was peripheral blood. Written as DNA, the CDR3 is TGTGCCTGGAGTGGACAGCTCGAAGCTTTCTTT. Protein: CAWSGQLEAFF.